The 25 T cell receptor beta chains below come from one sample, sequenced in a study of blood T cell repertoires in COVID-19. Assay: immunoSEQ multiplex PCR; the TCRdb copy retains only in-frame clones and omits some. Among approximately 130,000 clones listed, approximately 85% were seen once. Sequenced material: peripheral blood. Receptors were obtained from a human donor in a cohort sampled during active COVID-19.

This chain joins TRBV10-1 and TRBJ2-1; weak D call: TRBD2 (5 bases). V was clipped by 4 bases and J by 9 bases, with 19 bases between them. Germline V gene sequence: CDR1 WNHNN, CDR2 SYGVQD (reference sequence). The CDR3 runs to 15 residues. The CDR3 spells CASSASRLGLGEQFF. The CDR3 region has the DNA TGCGCCAGCAGTGCTAGCCGGTTAGGTTTGGGTGAGCAGTTCTTC.

The chain's CDR3 is CASSLAKPNYGYTF. DNA for the CDR3: TGTGCCAGCAGCTTAGCGAAGCCCAACTATGGCTACACCTTC. This chain connects TRBV7-9 to TRBJ1-2; D not resolved. Trimming pared 0 bases from V and 2 bases from J, leaving 7 bases between. The CDR3 contains 14 residues. CDR1 is SEHNR and CDR2 is FQNEAQ in the germline V gene (reference sequence).

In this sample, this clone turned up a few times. In DNA, the CDR3 is TGCGCCAGCAGCCAAGACTCGAACACCGGGGAGCTGTTTTTT. This encodes CASSQDSNTGELFF. The rearrangement uses TRBV4-3 and TRBJ2-2; D not certain. In germline, CDR1 is LGHNA, CDR2 YSLEER. The CDR3 has 14 amino acids. The ends were cut back, 0 bases at V and 0 bases at J, with 2 bases in the middle.

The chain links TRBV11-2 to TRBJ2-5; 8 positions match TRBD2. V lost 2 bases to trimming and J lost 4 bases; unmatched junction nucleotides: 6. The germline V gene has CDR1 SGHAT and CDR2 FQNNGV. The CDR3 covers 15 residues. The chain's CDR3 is CASSLRAGERETQYF. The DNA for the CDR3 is TGTGCCAGCAGCTTACGAGCGGGAGAAAGAGAGACCCAGTACTTC.

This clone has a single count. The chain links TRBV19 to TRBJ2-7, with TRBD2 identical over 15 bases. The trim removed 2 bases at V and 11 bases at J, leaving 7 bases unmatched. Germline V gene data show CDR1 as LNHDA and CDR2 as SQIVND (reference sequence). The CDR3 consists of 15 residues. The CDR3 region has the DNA TGTGCCAGTAGTATACCGGGACTAGCGGGAGGAATTGAGTACGTC. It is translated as CASSIPGLAGGIEYV.

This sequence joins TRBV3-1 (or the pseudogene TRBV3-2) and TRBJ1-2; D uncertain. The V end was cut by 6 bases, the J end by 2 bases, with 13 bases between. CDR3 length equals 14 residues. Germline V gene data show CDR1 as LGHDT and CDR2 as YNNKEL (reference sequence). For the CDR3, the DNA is TGTGCCAGCAGACACGGACTGTCCAACTATGGCTACACCTTC. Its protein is CASRHGLSNYGYTF.

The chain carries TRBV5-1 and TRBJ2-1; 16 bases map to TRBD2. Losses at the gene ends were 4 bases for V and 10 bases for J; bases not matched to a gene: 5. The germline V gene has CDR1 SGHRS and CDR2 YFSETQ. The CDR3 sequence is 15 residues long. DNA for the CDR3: TGCGCCAGCAGCCCGGGACTAGCGGGAGGGGAAGAGCAGTTCTTC. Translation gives CASSPGLAGGEEQFF.

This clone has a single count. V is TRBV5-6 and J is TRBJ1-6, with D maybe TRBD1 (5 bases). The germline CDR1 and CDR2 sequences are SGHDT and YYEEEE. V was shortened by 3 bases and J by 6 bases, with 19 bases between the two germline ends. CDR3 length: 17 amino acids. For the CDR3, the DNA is TGTGCCAGCAGCTCCGGGGACTCTCCCGGTGGTAATTCACCCCTCCACTTT. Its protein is CASSSGDSPGGNSPLHF.

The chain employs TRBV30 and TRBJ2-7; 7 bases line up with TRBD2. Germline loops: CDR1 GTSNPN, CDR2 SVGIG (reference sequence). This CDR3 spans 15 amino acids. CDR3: CASTPASGGTYEQYF. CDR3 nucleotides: TGTGCTTCTACGCCAGCTAGCGGAGGGACCTACGAGCAGTACTTC. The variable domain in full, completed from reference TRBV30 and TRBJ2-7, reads SQTIHQWPATLVQPVGSPLSLECTVEGTSNPNLYWYRQAAGRGLQLLFYSVGIGQISSEVPQNLSASRPQDRQFILSSKKLLLSDSGFYLCASTPASGGTYEQYFGPGTRLTVT.

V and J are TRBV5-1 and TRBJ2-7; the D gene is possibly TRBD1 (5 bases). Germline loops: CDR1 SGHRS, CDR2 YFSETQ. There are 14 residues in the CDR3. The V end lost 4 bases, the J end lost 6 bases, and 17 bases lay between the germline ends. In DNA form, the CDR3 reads TGCGCCAGCAGCCCCTGGCAGGGAACGGCCGAGCAGTACTTC. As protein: CASSPWQGTAEQYF.

The DNA of the CDR3 is TGTGCCAGCAGTTTTACCGGGACAGGGGGAAGTTCACCCCTCCACTTT. Translating it yields CASSFTGTGGSSPLHF. J is TRBJ1-6 and V is TRBV27; 11 bases fit TRBD1. V was clipped by 3 bases and J by 9 bases; unmatched bases: 7. CDR1 MNHEY and CDR2 SMNVEV come from the germline V gene (reference sequence). There are 16 residues in the CDR3.

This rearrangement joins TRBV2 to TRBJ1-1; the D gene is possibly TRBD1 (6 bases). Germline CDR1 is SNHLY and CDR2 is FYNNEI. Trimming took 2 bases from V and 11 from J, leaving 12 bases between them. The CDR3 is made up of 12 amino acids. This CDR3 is CASSEQGRGAFF. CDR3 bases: TGTGCCAGCAGTGAACAGGGGCGCGGTGCTTTCTTT. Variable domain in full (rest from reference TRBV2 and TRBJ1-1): EPEVTQTPSHQVTQMGQEVILRCVPISNHLYFYWYRQILGQKVEFLVSFYNNEISEKSEIFDDQFSVERPDGSNFTLKIRSTKLEDSAMYFCASSEQGRGAFFGQGTRLTVV.

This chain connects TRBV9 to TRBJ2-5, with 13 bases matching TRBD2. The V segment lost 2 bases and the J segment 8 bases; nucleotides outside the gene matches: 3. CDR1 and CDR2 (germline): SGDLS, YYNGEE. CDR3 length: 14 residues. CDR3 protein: CASSVGTSGDTQYF. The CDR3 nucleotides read TGTGCCAGCAGCGTCGGGACTAGCGGGGATACCCAGTACTTC.

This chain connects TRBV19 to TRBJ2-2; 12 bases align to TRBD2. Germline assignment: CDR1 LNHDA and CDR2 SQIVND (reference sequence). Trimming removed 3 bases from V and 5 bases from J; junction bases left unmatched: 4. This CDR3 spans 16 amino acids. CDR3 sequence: CASSIRTSGVTGELFF. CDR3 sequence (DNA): TGTGCCAGTAGTATCAGGACTAGCGGGGTGACCGGGGAGCTGTTTTTT.

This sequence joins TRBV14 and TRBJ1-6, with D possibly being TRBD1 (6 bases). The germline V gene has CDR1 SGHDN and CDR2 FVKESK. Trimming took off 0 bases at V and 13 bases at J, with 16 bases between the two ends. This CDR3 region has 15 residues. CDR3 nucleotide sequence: TGTGCCAGCAGCCAAGAAGTCAGGGGTTCGGCCCCCCTCCACTTT. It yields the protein CASSQEVRGSAPLHF.

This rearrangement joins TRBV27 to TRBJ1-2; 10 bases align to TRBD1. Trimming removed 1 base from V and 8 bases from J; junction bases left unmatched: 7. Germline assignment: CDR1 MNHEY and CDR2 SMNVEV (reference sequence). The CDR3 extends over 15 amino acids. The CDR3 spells CASSLLSGQGEGYTF. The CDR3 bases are TGTGCCAGCAGTTTATTATCCGGACAGGGGGAGGGCTACACCTTC.

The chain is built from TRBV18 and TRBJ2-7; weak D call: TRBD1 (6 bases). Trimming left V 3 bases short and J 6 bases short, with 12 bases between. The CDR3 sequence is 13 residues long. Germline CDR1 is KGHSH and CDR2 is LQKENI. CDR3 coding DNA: TGTGCCAGCTCACCGAACACAGGGTTCGAGCAGTACTTC. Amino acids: CASSPNTGFEQYF.

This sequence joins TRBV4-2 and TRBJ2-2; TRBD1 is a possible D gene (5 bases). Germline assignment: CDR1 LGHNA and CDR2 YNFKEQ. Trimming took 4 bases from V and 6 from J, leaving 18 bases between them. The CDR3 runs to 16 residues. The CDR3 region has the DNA TGTGCCAGCAGCCCAGCTCCCAGCGTAGGGGCCGGGGAGCTGTTTTTT. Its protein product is CASSPAPSVGAGELFF.

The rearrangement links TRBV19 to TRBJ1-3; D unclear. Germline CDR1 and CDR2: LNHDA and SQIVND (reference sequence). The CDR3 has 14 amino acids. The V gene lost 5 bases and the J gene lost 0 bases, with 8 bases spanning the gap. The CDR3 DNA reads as TGTGCCAGTAGTGTCCCCGGCTCTGGAAACACCATATATTTT. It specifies CASSVPGSGNTIYF.

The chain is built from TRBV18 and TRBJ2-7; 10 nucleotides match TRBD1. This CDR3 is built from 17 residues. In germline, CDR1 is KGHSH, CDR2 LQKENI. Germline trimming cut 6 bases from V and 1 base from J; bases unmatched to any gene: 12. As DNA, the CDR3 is TGTGCCAGCTCCCTAAAGCAACTGGGACAGGGGTCCTACGAGCAGTACTTC. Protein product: CASSLKQLGQGSYEQYF.

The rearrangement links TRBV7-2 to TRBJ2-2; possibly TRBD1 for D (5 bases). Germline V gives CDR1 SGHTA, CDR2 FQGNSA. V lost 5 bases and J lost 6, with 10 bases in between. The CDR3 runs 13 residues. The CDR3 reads CASSDTQAGELFF. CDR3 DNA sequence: TGTGCCAGCAGCGATACACAGGCCGGGGAGCTGTTTTTT.

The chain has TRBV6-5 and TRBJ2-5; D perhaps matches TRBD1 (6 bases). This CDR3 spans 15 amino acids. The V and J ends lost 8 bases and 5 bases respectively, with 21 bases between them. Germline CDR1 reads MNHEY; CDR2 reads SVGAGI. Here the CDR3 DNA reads TGTGCCAGCGGGTGGACAGAGGGCTCCCCGGAGACCCAGTACTTC. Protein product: CASGWTEGSPETQYF.

As DNA, the CDR3 is TGTGCCAGCAGTCAAACACCGGGGGCGGGGGCCCTGGGGAACACTGAAGCTTTCTTT. Translated: CASSQTPGAGALGNTEAFF. The chain carries TRBV6-6 and TRBJ1-1, with D perhaps matching TRBD1 (6 bases). The V gene's germline CDR1 is MNHNY and CDR2 SVGAGI (reference sequence). This CDR3 contains 19 residues. Trimming removed 5 bases at V and 1 base at J, with 26 bases between.

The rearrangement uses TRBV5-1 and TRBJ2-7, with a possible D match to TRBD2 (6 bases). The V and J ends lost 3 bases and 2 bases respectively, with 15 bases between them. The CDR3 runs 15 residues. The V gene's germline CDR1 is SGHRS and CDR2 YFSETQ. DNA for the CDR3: TGCGCCAGCAGCTCCGGGCGGGGCGACCCCTACGAGCAGTACTTC. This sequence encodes CASSSGRGDPYEQYF. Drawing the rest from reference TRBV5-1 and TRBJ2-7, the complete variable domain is KAGVTQTPRYLIKTRGQQVTLSCSPISGHRSVSWYQQTPGQGLQFLFEYFSETQRNKGNFPGRFSGRQFSNSRSEMNVSTLELGDSALYLCASSSGRGDPYEQYFGPGTRLTVT.

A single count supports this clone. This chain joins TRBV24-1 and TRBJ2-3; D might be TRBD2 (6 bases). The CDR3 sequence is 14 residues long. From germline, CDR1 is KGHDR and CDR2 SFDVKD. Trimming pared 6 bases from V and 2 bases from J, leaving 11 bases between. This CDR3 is CATSHGRVTDTQYF. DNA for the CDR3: TGTGCCACCAGTCACGGGAGAGTCACAGATACGCAGTATTTT.